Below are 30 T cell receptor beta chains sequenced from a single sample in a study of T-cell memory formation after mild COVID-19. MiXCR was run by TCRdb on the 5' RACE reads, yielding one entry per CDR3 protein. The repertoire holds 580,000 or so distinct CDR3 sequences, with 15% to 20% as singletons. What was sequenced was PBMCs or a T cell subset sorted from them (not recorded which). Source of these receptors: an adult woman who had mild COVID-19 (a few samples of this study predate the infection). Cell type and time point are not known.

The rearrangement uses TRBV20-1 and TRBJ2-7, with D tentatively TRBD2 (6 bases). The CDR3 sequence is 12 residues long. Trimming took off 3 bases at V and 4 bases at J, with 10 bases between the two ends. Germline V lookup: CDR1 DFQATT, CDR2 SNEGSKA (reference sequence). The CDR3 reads CSARRLEYEQYF. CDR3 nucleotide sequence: TGCAGTGCTAGGAGACTAGAATACGAGCAGTACTTC.

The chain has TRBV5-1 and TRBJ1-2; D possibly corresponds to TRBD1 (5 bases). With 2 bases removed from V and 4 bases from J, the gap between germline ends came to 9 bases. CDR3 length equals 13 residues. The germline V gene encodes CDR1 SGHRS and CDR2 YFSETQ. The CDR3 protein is CASSLGDVYGYTF. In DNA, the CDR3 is TGCGCCAGCAGCTTAGGGGATGTCTATGGCTACACCTTC.

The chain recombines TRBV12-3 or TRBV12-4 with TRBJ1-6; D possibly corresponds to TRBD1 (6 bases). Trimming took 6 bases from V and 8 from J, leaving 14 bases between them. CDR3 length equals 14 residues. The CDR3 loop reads CASRSGALDSPLHF. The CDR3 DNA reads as TGTGCCAGCAGGTCGGGGGCTCTTGATTCACCCCTCCACTTT.

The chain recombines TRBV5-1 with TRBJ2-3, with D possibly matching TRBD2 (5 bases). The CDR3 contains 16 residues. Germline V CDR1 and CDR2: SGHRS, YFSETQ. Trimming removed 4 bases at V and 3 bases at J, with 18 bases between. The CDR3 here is CASSPGSIGGTDTQYF. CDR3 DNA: TGCGCCAGCAGCCCCGGATCAATCGGCGGGACAGATACGCAGTATTTT.

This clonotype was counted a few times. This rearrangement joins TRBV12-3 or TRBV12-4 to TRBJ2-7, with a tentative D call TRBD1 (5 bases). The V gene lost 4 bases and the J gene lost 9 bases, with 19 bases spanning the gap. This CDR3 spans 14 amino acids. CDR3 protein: CASSSTTGPGAQYF. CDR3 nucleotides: TGTGCCAGCAGTTCCACGACTGGGCCTGGGGCGCAGTACTTC.

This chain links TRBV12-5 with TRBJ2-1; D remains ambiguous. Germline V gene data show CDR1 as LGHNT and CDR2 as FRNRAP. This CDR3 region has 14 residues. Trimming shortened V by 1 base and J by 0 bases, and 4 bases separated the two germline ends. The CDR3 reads CASGLGSSYNEQFF. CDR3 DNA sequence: TGTGCTAGTGGTTTGGGGTCCTCCTACAATGAGCAGTTCTTC.

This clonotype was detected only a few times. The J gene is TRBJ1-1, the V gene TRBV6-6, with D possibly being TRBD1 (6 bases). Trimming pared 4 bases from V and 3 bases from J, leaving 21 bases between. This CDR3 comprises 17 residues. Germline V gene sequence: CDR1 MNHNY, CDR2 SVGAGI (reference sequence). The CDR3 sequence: CASSSHDSWGADTEAFF. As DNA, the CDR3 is TGTGCCAGCAGTTCTCACGACTCGTGGGGGGCGGACACTGAAGCTTTCTTT.

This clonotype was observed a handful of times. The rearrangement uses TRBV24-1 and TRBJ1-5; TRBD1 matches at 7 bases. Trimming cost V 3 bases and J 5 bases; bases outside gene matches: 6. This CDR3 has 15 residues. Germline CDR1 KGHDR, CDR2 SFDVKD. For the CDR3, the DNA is TGTGCCACCAGTGATCCGGGACAGTCGGATCAGCCCCAGCATTTT. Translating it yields CATSDPGQSDQPQHF.

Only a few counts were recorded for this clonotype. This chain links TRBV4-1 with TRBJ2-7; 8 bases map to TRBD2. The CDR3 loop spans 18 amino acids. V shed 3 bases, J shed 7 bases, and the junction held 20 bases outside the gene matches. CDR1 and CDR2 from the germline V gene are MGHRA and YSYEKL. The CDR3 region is CASSHPLAGTSSGWEQYF. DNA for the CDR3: TGCGCCAGCAGCCATCCTTTAGCCGGGACTAGTAGTGGCTGGGAGCAGTACTTC.

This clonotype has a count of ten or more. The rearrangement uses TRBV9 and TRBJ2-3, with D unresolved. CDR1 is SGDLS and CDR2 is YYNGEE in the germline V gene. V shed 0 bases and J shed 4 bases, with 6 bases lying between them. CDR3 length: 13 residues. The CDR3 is CASSVGGSDTQYF. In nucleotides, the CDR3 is TGTGCCAGCAGCGTAGGGGGATCAGATACGCAGTATTTT. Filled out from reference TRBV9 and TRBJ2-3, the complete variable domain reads DSGVTQTPKHLITATGQRVTLRCSPRSGDLSVYWYQQSLDQGLQFLIQYYNGEERAKGNILERFSAQQFPDLHSELNLSSLELGDSALYFCASSVGGSDTQYFGPGTRLTVL.

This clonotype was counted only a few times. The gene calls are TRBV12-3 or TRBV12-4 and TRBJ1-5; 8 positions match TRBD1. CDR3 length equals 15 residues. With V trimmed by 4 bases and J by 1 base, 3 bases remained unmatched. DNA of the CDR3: TGTGCCAGCAGTTCCGGGACAGGAAGCAATCAGCCCCAGCATTTT. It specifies CASSSGTGSNQPQHF.

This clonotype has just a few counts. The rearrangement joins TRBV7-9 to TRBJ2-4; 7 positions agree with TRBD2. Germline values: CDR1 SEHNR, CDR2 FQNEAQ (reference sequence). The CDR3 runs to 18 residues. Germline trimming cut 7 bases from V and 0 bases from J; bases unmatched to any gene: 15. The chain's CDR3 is CASNTGEGRDLAKNIQYF. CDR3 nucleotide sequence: TGTGCCAGCAACACCGGGGAGGGCAGAGATTTAGCCAAAAACATTCAGTACTTC.

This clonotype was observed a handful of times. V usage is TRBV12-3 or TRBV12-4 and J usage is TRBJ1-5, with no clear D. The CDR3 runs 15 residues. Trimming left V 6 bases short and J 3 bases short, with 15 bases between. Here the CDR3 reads CASRDVMGTNQPQHF. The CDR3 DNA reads TGTGCCAGCAGGGATGTGATGGGTACCAATCAGCCCCAGCATTTT.

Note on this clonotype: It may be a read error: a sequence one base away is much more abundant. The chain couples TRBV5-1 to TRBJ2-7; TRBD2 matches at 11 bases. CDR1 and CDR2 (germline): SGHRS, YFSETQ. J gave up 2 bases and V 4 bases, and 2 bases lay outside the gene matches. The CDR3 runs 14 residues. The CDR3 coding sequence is TGCGCCAGCAGCACTAGCGGGAGCCCCTACGAGCAGTACTTC. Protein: CASSTSGSPYEQYF.

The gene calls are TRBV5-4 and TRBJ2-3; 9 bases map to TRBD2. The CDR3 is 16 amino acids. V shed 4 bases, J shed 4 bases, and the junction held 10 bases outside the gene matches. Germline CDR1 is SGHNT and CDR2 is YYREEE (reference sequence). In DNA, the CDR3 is TGTGCCAGCAGCACCCGTAGCGGGAGTGGCGCAGATACGCAGTATTTT. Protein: CASSTRSGSGADTQYF.

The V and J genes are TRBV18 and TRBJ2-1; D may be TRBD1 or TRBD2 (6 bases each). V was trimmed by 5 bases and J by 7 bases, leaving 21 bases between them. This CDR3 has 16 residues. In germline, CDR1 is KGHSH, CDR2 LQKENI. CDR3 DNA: TGTGCCAGCTCATACTACCCGGGGGCGGAGACGAATGAGCAGTTCTTC. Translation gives CASSYYPGAETNEQFF.

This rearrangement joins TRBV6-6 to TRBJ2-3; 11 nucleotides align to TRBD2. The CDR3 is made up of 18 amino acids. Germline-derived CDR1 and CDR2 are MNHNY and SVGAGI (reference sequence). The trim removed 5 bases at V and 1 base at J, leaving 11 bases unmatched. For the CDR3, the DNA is TGTGCCAGCAGTCTGTCACTAGCGGGAGACGTGGGCACAGATACGCAGTATTTT. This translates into CASSLSLAGDVGTDTQYF.

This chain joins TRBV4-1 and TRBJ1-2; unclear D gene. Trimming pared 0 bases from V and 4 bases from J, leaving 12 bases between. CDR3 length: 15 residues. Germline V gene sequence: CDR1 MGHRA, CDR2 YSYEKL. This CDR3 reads CASSQEAGYSYGYTF. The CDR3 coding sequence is TGCGCCAGCAGCCAAGAAGCGGGGTATAGCTATGGCTACACCTTC.

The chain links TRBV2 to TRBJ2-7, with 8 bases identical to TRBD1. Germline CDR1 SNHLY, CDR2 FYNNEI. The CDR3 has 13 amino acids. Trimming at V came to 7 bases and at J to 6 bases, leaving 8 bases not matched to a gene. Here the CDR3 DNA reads TGTGCCAGCACGGTCCATACAGGGGGCGAGCAGTACTTC. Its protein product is CASTVHTGGEQYF.

CDR3 sequence reads: CASSAHPAGGDEQYF. CDR3 in DNA: TGTGCCAGTAGTGCCCACCCAGCGGGGGGAGACGAGCAGTACTTC. The chain links TRBV19 to TRBJ2-7; TRBD2 aligns across 9 bases. From germline, CDR1 is LNHDA and CDR2 SQIVND (reference sequence). The CDR3 runs to 15 residues. The J segment lost 5 bases and the V segment lost 5 bases, leaving 10 bases of the junction unmatched.

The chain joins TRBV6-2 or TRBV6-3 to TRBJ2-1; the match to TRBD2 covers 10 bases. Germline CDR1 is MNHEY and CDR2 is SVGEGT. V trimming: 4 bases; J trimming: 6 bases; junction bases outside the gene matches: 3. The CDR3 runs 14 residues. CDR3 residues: CASSSSGGFNEQFF. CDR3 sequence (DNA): TGTGCCAGCAGTTCTAGCGGGGGCTTCAATGAGCAGTTCTTC.

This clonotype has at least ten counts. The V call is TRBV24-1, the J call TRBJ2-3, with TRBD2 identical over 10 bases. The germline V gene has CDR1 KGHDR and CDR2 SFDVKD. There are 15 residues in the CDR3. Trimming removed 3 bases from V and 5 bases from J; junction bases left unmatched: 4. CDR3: CATSDERGGKDTQYF. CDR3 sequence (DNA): TGTGCCACCAGTGATGAGCGGGGGGGTAAAGATACGCAGTATTTT.

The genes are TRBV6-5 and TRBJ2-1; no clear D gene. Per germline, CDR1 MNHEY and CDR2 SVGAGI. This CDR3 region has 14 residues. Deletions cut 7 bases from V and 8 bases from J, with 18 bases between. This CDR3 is CASILLSRVDEQFF. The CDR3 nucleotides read TGTGCCAGCATCCTCCTCAGCCGAGTCGATGAGCAGTTCTTC.

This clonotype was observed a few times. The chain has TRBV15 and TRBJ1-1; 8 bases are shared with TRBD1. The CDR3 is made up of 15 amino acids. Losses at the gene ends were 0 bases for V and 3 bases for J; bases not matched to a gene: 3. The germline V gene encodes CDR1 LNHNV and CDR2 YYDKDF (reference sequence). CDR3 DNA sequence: TGTGCCACCAGCAGAGATGGGACAGGAGACACTGAAGCTTTCTTT. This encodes CATSRDGTGDTEAFF.

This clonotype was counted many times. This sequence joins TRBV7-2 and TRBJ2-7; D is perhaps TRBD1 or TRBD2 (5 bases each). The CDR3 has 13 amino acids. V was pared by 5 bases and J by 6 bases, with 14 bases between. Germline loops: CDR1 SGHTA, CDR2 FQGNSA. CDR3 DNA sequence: TGTGCCAGCAGCCCGACGGGGCTGGTCGAGCAGTACTTC. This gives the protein CASSPTGLVEQYF.

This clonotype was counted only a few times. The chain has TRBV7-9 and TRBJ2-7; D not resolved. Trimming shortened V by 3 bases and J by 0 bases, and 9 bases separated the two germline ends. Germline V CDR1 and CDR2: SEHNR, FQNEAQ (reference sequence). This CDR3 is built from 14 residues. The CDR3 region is CASSLDQSSYEQYF. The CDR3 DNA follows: TGTGCCAGCAGCTTGGACCAGTCCTCCTACGAGCAGTACTTC.

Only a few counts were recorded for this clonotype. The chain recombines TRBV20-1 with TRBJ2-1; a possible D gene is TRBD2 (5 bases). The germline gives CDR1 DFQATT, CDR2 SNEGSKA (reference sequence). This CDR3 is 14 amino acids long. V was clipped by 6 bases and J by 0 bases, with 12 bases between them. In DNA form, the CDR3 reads TGCAGTGCCTCAGCGGAGAGCTCCTACAATGAGCAGTTCTTC. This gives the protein CSASAESSYNEQFF.

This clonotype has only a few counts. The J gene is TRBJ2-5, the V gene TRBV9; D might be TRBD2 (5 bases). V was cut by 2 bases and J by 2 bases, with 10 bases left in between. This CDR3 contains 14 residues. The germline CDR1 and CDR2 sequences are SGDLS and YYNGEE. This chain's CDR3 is CASSVSGNQETQYF. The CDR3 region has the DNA TGTGCCAGCAGCGTGTCGGGGAATCAAGAGACCCAGTACTTC.

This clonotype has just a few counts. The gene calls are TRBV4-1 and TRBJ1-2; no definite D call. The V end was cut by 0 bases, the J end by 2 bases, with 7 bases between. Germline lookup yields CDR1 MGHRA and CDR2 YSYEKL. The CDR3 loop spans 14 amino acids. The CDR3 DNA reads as TGCGCCAGCAGCCAAGAAATGGAGAACTATGGCTACACCTTC. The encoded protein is CASSQEMENYGYTF.

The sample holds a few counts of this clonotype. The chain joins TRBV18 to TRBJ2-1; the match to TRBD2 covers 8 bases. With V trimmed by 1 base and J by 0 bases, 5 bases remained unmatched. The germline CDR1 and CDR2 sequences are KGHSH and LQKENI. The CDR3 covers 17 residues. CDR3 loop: CASSPRAAGDSYNEQFF. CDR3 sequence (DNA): TGTGCCAGCTCACCACGGGCAGCGGGGGACTCCTACAATGAGCAGTTCTTC.